This TCR beta chain was captured by sequencing in a study of blood T cell repertoires in COVID-19. The CDR3 has 14 residues. Trimming removed 6 bases at V and 5 bases at J, with 16 bases between. CDR1 and CDR2 (germline): SGHAT, FQDESV (reference sequence). The table came from immunoSEQ multiplex PCR; TCRdb's copy has only in-frame clones and leaves some out. The sample holds about 81,000 clones, approximately 89% seen once. The source material was peripheral blood. The chain recombines TRBV11-1 with TRBJ2-5; TRBD2 is a possible D gene (6 bases). The source of this sequence is a woman of 80 years or more with active COVID-19. CDR3 sequence (DNA): TGTGCCAGCAGGTCCCTCGGGAGCATGGAGACCCAGTACTTC. This codes for CASRSLGSMETQYF.